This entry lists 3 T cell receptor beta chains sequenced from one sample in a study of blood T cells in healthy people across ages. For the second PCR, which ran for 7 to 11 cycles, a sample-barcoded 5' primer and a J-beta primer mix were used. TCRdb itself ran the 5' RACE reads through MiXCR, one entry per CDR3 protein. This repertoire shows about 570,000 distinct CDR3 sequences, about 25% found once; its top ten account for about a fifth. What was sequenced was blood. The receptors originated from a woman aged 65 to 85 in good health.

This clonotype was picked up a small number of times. The CDR3 DNA sequence: TGCAGTGCTAGTGCCGGGACAGGGTCCTACGAGCAGTACTTC. It translates to CSASAGTGSYEQYF. The chain carries TRBV20-1 and TRBJ2-7, with 9 bases that match TRBD1. In germline, CDR1 is DFQATT, CDR2 SNEGSKA (reference sequence). The CDR3 is 14 residues long. The junction had 4 bases not matched to a gene; V was cut back by 3 bases and J by 1 base.

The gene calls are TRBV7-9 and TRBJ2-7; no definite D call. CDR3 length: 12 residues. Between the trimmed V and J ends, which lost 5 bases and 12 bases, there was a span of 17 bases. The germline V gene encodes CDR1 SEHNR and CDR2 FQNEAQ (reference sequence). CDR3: CASSHSLEGPYF. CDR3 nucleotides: TGTGCCAGCAGCCATAGTCTGGAAGGGCCGTACTTC.

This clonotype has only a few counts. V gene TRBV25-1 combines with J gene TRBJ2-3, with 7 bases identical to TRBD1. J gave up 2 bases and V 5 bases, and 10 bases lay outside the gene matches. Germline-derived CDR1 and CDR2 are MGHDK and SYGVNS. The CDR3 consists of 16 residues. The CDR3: CASSQGQQGNTDTQYF. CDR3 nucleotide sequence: TGTGCCAGCAGTCAGGGACAACAGGGGAACACAGATACGCAGTATTTT.